Each of the 32 T cell receptor beta chains below was sequenced from the same sample in a study of radiotherapy plus CTLA-4 blockade in lung cancer. Generated by immunoSEQ multiplex PCR, the TCRdb table keeps only in-frame clones and is missing some. Here the sample spans more than 35,000 clones, 75% to 90% being singletons. The material was peripheral blood, obtained from a patient treated with radiotherapy plus ipilimumab. These receptors all stem from a human donor with non-small cell lung cancer who had stable disease on radiotherapy plus ipilimumab.

This clone appeared a single time. This chain uses TRBV28 with TRBJ2-5, with D tentatively TRBD2 (5 bases). The V and J ends lost 6 bases and 4 bases respectively, with 12 bases between them. Germline CDR1 MDHEN, CDR2 SYDVKM. The CDR3 runs 13 residues. The chain's CDR3 is CASSPAAGETQYF. CDR3 nucleotides: TGTGCCAGCAGCCCCGCGGCGGGAGAGACCCAGTACTTC.

The rearrangement uses TRBV18 and TRBJ2-2, with 7 bases matching TRBD1. Germline V gives CDR1 KGHSH, CDR2 LQKENI. The V and J ends lost 4 bases and 3 bases, in that order; junction bases with no gene match: 5. The CDR3 length is 15 residues. CDR3 DNA: TGTGCCAGCTCACAAAACAGGGGTGACACCGGGGAGCTGTTTTTT. The encoded protein is CASSQNRGDTGELFF.

This chain uses TRBV11-3 with TRBJ2-7; 12 bases are a match to TRBD2. There are 16 residues in the CDR3. V gave up 1 base and J gave up 4 bases; unmatched junction bases: 5. Germline values: CDR1 SGHNT, CDR2 YENEEA. This chain's CDR3 is CASSLGPSGRGYEQYF. In DNA, the CDR3 is TGTGCCAGCAGCTTAGGCCCTAGCGGGAGGGGTTACGAGCAGTACTTC.

This chain links TRBV25-1 with TRBJ2-7, with 8 bases lining up with TRBD1. V shed 5 bases, J shed 5 bases, and the junction held 8 bases outside the gene matches. The CDR3 is made up of 14 amino acids. In germline, CDR1 is MGHDK, CDR2 SYGVNS. CDR3 sequence (DNA): TGTGCCAGCAGTTGCTTTTGGACAGGGAACGAGCAGTACTTC. Its protein product is CASSCFWTGNEQYF.

This clone has only a few counts. This rearrangement joins TRBV7-2 to TRBJ2-1; D perhaps matches TRBD2 (6 bases). Germline CDR1 reads SGHTA; CDR2 reads FQGNSA. The CDR3 loop spans 15 amino acids. Trimming removed 0 bases from V and 9 bases from J, with 15 bases in between. The CDR3 is CASSLALQGGGEQFF. CDR3 DNA sequence: TGTGCCAGCAGCTTAGCTCTTCAGGGAGGAGGTGAGCAGTTCTTC.

This chain uses TRBV10-2 with TRBJ1-4; 9 positions match TRBD1. Germline loops: CDR1 WSHSY, CDR2 SAAADI. With V trimmed by 6 bases and J by 6 bases, 5 bases remained unmatched. CDR3 size: 14 residues. The CDR3 nucleotides are TGCGCCAGCAGGGAACAGGGGGCCGATGAAAAACTGTTTTTT. Residues: CASREQGADEKLFF.

This CDR3 is CASSLYAQGAYEQYF. The CDR3 nucleotides read TGCGCCAGCAGCCTCTATGCGCAGGGGGCCTACGAGCAGTACTTC. This chain links TRBV4-3 with TRBJ2-7, with 7 bases aligning to TRBD1. Germline lookup yields CDR1 LGHNA and CDR2 YSLEER. This CDR3 region has 15 residues. The trim removed 4 bases at V and 2 bases at J, leaving 8 bases unmatched.

The chain couples TRBV5-6 to TRBJ2-5, with D possibly TRBD1 on 6 matching bases. The CDR3 consists of 14 residues. In germline, CDR1 is SGHDT, CDR2 YYEEEE. The V gene lost 3 bases and the J gene lost 1 base, with 10 bases spanning the gap. The CDR3 nucleotides are TGTGCCAGCAGCTATAAGGGGGTCCAAGAGACCCAGTACTTC. The encoded protein is CASSYKGVQETQYF.

This sequence joins TRBV21-1 and TRBJ2-7; the D call of TRBD2 is as the table states it, not checked on the DNA. TRBV21-1 is described as a pseudogene. The CDR3 covers 16 residues. The CDR3 DNA is TGTGCCAGCAGCAAAGCAGGGCCTAGCGCCTCCTACGAGCAGTACTTC. Its translation is CASSKAGPSASYEQYF.

The V and J genes are TRBV7-3 and TRBJ1-2; TRBD1 aligns across 10 bases. V was clipped by 5 bases and J by 6 bases; unmatched bases: 6. CDR1 is SGHTA, CDR2 FQGTGA, per germline. The CDR3 runs 14 residues. CDR3 amino acids: CASSATGGGDGYTF. CDR3 nucleotide sequence: TGTGCCAGCAGCGCGACAGGGGGCGGCGATGGCTACACCTTC.

This clone appeared once. The chain has TRBV2 and TRBJ2-2; no firm D call. Trimming took 7 bases from V and 0 from J, leaving 12 bases between them. Per germline, CDR1 SNHLY and CDR2 FYNNEI. The CDR3 loop spans 15 amino acids. The CDR3 DNA reads TGTGCCAGCAAGATTGGTGCGACGAACACCGGGGAGCTGTTTTTT. Its protein is CASKIGATNTGELFF.

This clone has a handful of counts. This chain joins TRBV30 and TRBJ2-1; 7 positions agree with TRBD2. V trimming: 3 bases; J trimming: 4 bases; junction bases outside the gene matches: 3. Germline CDR1 GTSNPN, CDR2 SVGIG (reference sequence). This CDR3 has 13 amino acids. This chain's CDR3 is CAWRGGTYNEQFF. CDR3 nucleotides: TGTGCCTGGAGGGGAGGGACTTACAATGAGCAGTTCTTC.

The chain employs TRBV28 and TRBJ2-5; 9 bases line up with TRBD1. The J call may be wrong; the DNA end is better matched by TRBJ2-7. The CDR3 is made up of 14 amino acids. Germline V CDR1 and CDR2: MDHEN, SYDVKM. The CDR3 DNA sequence: TGTGCCAGCAGCCGGGACAGGGAAATCTACGAGCAGTACTTC. This codes for CASSRDREIYEQYF.

As to this clone: Other DNA sequences in this sample translate to the same CDR3. The chain combines TRBV14 with TRBJ2-7; a weak D match, TRBD2 (6 bases). This CDR3 is built from 17 residues. Germline loops: CDR1 SGHDN, CDR2 FVKESK. The V end lost 0 bases, the J end lost 3 bases, and 18 bases lay between the germline ends. The chain's CDR3 is CASSQDRGTVIVYEQYF. CDR3 nucleotide sequence: TGTGCCAGCAGCCAAGACCGCGGGACCGTCATAGTCTACGAGCAGTACTTC.

The chain has TRBV5-1 and TRBJ1-1; possibly TRBD1 for D (5 bases). Trimming shortened V by 0 bases and J by 4 bases, and 13 bases separated the two germline ends. From germline, CDR1 is SGHRS and CDR2 YFSETQ. The CDR3 has 15 amino acids. The DNA of the CDR3 is TGCGCCAGCAGCTTGGATTGGGGGGGGAGCACTGAAGCTTTCTTT. Its translation: CASSLDWGGSTEAFF.

The V call is TRBV7-9, the J call TRBJ1-2, with D tentatively TRBD1 (5 bases). The germline V and J ends were trimmed by 7 bases and 7 bases, with 31 bases remaining between them. The V gene's germline CDR1 is SEHNR and CDR2 FQNEAQ (reference sequence). The CDR3 length is 18 residues. CDR3 sequence: CASTYSEGQLGAWGGYTF. Written as DNA, the CDR3 is TGTGCCAGCACCTATTCGGAAGGACAACTGGGCGCTTGGGGTGGCTACACCTTC.

This chain connects TRBV29-1 to TRBJ2-1, with 8 bases that match TRBD2. Germline V gene lookup returns CDR1 SQVTM and CDR2 ANQGSEA. CDR3 length: 14 residues. Trimming at V came to 5 bases and at J to 7 bases, leaving 10 bases not matched to a gene. CDR3: CSVSSSGSGNEQFF. As DNA, the CDR3 is TGCAGCGTTTCCTCAAGCGGGAGCGGGAATGAGCAGTTCTTC.

V gene TRBV18 combines with J gene TRBJ2-5, with a tentative D call TRBD1 (5 bases). Trimming took 4 bases from V and 2 from J, leaving 11 bases between them. Germline V gene data show CDR1 as KGHSH and CDR2 as LQKENI. This CDR3 spans 14 amino acids. The CDR3 bases are TGTGCCAGCTCACGATTCCAGGGTCAAGAGACCCAGTACTTC. This translates into CASSRFQGQETQYF. Full variable domain (outside the CDR3, taken from reference TRBV18 and TRBJ2-5): NAGVMQNPRHLVRRRGQEARLRCSPMKGHSHVYWYRQLPEEGLKFMVYLQKENIIDESGMPKERFSAEFPKEGPSILRIQQVVRGDSAAYFCASSRFQGQETQYFGPGTRLLVL.

This clone was seen only once. V gene TRBV5-1 combines with J gene TRBJ2-7, with 10 bases matching TRBD1. V shed 0 bases and J 3 bases; nucleotides not matched to a gene: 3. This CDR3 comprises 15 residues. Looked up from germline, CDR1 is SGHRS and CDR2 is YFSETQ. The CDR3 nucleotides are TGCGCCAGCAGCTTGGACGGGACAGGGGTCTACGAGCAGTACTTC. The encoded protein is CASSLDGTGVYEQYF.

The gene calls are TRBV4-1 and TRBJ2-1; 8 nucleotides match TRBD2. This CDR3 spans 18 amino acids. Losses at the gene ends were 1 base for V and 0 bases for J; bases not matched to a gene: 8. CDR1 is MGHRA and CDR2 is YSYEKL in the germline V gene. The CDR3 sequence: CASSQGLFRGGSYNEQFF. CDR3 nucleotides: TGCGCCAGCAGCCAAGGCCTTTTTCGGGGGGGCTCCTACAATGAGCAGTTCTTC.

The chain carries TRBV5-1 and TRBJ1-4; a possible D gene is TRBD1 (5 bases). The CDR3 is made up of 15 amino acids. Trimming stripped 3 bases from V and 0 bases from J, with 9 bases between. Per germline, CDR1 SGHRS and CDR2 YFSETQ. The CDR3 DNA follows: TGCGCCAGCAGCTCTCAGGGTGCAACTAATGAAAAACTGTTTTTT. It codes for CASSSQGATNEKLFF.

A note on this clone: Other DNA sequences within the sample encode an identical CDR3. V and J are TRBV19 and TRBJ2-3; TRBD2 agrees at 8 bases. J was trimmed by 1 base and V by 3 bases; bases with no gene match: 6. The CDR3 contains 16 residues. The germline gives CDR1 LNHDA, CDR2 SQIVND (reference sequence). CDR3 DNA: TGTGCCAGTAGTATCCCCACGACTAGCGGCACAGATACGCAGTATTTT. Protein product: CASSIPTTSGTDTQYF. Full variable domain (missing parts from reference TRBV19 and TRBJ2-3): DGGITQSPKYLFRKEGQNVTLSCEQNLNHDAMYWYRQDPGQGLRLIYYSQIVNDFQKGDIAEGYSVSREKKESFPLTVTSAQKNPTAFYLCASSIPTTSGTDTQYFGPGTRLTVL.

J is TRBJ2-2 and V is TRBV4-2; 13 nucleotides agree with TRBD2. CDR1 is LGHNA and CDR2 is YNFKEQ in the germline V gene. After removal of 5 bases from V and 7 bases from J, the junction contained 7 bases not matched to a gene. This CDR3 comprises 16 residues. Here the CDR3 DNA reads TGTGCCAGCAGCAAAGGACTAGCGGGAGTGGTCGGGGAGCTGTTTTTT. Translating it yields CASSKGLAGVVGELFF.

The rearrangement uses TRBV29-1 and TRBJ1-2; 8 bases are a match to TRBD1. Unmatched junction bases numbered 5, after V lost 4 bases and J lost 4 bases. Germline V gives CDR1 SQVTM, CDR2 ANQGSEA. The CDR3 totals 13 residues. The CDR3 sequence: CSVGTGQAYGYTF. In nucleotides, the CDR3 is TGCAGCGTTGGGACAGGGCAAGCCTATGGCTACACCTTC.

This chain uses TRBV18 with TRBJ2-2; TRBD1 is a possible D gene (5 bases). There are 16 residues in the CDR3. Germline CDR1 is KGHSH and CDR2 is LQKENI. Trimming stripped 3 bases from V and 0 bases from J, with 11 bases between. The CDR3 sequence is CASSPRQLPNTGELFF. In DNA, the CDR3 is TGTGCCAGCTCACCCCGACAGCTTCCGAACACCGGGGAGCTGTTTTTT.

J is TRBJ2-4 and V is TRBV7-2; D possibly corresponds to TRBD2 (6 bases). Per germline, CDR1 SGHTA and CDR2 FQGNSA. With 0 bases removed from V and 8 bases from J, the gap between germline ends came to 11 bases. The CDR3 sequence is 14 residues long. The CDR3 DNA reads as TGTGCCAGCAGCTTAGCCTTCAGGAGGGACATTCAGTACTTC. It yields the protein CASSLAFRRDIQYF.

V is TRBV4-3 and J is TRBJ2-7, with 7 bases matching TRBD1. The CDR3 sequence is 14 residues long. CDR1 and CDR2 from the germline V gene are LGHNA and YSLEER. With 4 bases clipped from V and 2 bases from J, the junction kept 5 bases outside the gene matches. CDR3 residues: CASSPYRGPYEQYF. The CDR3 DNA follows: TGCGCCAGCAGCCCGTACAGGGGACCCTACGAGCAGTACTTC.

V usage is TRBV7-8 and J usage is TRBJ2-7; TRBD2 agrees at 8 bases. This CDR3 comprises 15 residues. Per the germline V gene, CDR1 is SGHVS and CDR2 is FQNEAQ. The V gene end was trimmed by 2 bases and the J gene end by 4 bases; junction bases not matched to a gene: 7. The CDR3 protein is CASSLTTSGSYEQYF. Written as DNA, the CDR3 is TGTGCCAGCAGCTTAACTACAAGCGGGAGTTACGAGCAGTACTTC.

V usage is TRBV15 and J usage is TRBJ2-5; TRBD2 matches at 11 bases. The CDR3 spans 18 residues. J gave up 1 base and V 1 base, and 8 bases lay outside the gene matches. Germline CDR1 is LNHNV and CDR2 is YYDKDF (reference sequence). The CDR3 DNA follows: TGTGCCACCAGCAGAGTGGGCGGGGGACTAGCGGTCCAAGAGACCCAGTACTTC. Protein sequence: CATSRVGGGLAVQETQYF.

The chain combines TRBV7-9 with TRBJ1-5; unclear D gene. Trimming left V 4 bases short and J 5 bases short, with 12 bases between. The CDR3 loop spans 14 amino acids. Germline values: CDR1 SEHNR, CDR2 FQNEAQ (reference sequence). The CDR3 coding sequence is TGTGCCAGCAGCTCCCCGGGGATCGATCAGCCCCAGCATTTT. Protein: CASSSPGIDQPQHF.

The CDR3 DNA sequence: TGCGCCAGCAGCCAAGCAAAAGCCACTAATGAAAAACTGTTTTTT. This translates into CASSQAKATNEKLFF. V and J are TRBV4-3 and TRBJ1-4; D call uncertain. CDR1 LGHNA and CDR2 YSLEER come from the germline V gene. The CDR3 is made up of 15 amino acids. V shed 1 base and J shed 2 bases, with 8 bases lying between them.

The chain employs TRBV9 and TRBJ2-1; perhaps TRBD2 as D (6 bases). CDR1 is SGDLS and CDR2 is YYNGEE in the germline V gene. This CDR3 spans 15 amino acids. V dropped 3 bases and J dropped 3 bases, with 13 bases sitting between them. The CDR3 reads CASSARGERYNEQFF. The DNA for the CDR3 is TGTGCCAGCAGCGCTCGCGGGGAGCGCTACAATGAGCAGTTCTTC.